Listed below are T cell receptor beta chains from one sample, sequenced in a study of T cells in Graves' hyperthyroidism and ophthalmopathy. TCRdb recomputed calls from the multiplex PCR reads with MiXCR, one row per CDR3 protein. The sample yields about 690,000 distinct CDR3 sequences, around 15% seen once. Sequenced sample: blood. The receptors were sampled from a man aged 45-65 years with Graves' hyperthyroidism. The CDR3 runs from the conserved cysteine through the conserved F or W. Fields, in order: J gene, D gene, V gene, CDR3 length, clone size, CDR3 DNA, CDR3 protein. A D gene is named only where the DNA matches it firmly. For some rows the clone size is stated as once, few or many, or as a class when expanded; others skip it.

TRBJ2-1 | TRBD2 | TRBV6-1 | 16 | many | TGTGCCAGCAGTTCGGCGGGAGCTGTAACGTACAATGAGCAGTTCTTC | CASSSAGAVTYNEQFF
TRBJ2-5 | TRBD1 | TRBV27 | 15 | many | TGTGCCAGCAGTCCCCTGACAGGGCAGGGAGAGACCCAGTACTTC | CASSPLTGQGETQYF
TRBJ1-4 | . | TRBV12-3/TRBV12-4 | 15 | many | TGTGCCAGCAGCTTCCACAGTGCAACTAATGAAAAACTGTTTTTT | CASSFHSATNEKLFF
TRBJ1-4 | . | TRBV5-1 | 15 | many | TGCGCCAGCCAGACCGGGATGAGTGATGGCGGAAAACTGTTTTTT | CASQTGMSDGGKLFF
TRBJ1-5 | . | TRBV12-3/TRBV12-4 | 14 | many | TGTGCCAGCAGTTTAGCAGGAGGCAATCAGCCCCAGCATTTT | CASSLAGGNQPQHF
TRBJ2-3 | . | TRBV10-2 | 14 | few | TGCGCCAGCACCCCGGGTCACAGCACAGATACGCAGTATTTT | CASTPGHSTDTQYF
TRBJ2-1 | . | TRBV12-3/TRBV12-4 | 13 | many | TGTGCCAGCAGTCTCCCGGACTACAATGAGCAGTTCTTC | CASSLPDYNEQFF
TRBJ1-3 | . | TRBV19 | 13 | few | TGTGCCAGTCGAGAATTCTCTGGAAACACCATATATTTT | CASREFSGNTIYF
TRBJ2-1 | TRBD1 | TRBV7-3 | 14 | . | TGTGCCAGCAGCCCCCGGGACAGGGGAAATGAGCAGTTCTTC | CASSPRDRGNEQFF
TRBJ1-2 | . | TRBV5-1 | 13 | . | TGCGCCAGCAGATACCAGGATAACTATGGCTACACCTTC | CASRYQDNYGYTF
TRBJ2-3 | TRBD1 | TRBV7-9 | 16 | . | TGTGCCAGCAGCTCACTCCGGGACAGGAGCACAGATACGCAGTATTTT | CASSSLRDRSTDTQYF